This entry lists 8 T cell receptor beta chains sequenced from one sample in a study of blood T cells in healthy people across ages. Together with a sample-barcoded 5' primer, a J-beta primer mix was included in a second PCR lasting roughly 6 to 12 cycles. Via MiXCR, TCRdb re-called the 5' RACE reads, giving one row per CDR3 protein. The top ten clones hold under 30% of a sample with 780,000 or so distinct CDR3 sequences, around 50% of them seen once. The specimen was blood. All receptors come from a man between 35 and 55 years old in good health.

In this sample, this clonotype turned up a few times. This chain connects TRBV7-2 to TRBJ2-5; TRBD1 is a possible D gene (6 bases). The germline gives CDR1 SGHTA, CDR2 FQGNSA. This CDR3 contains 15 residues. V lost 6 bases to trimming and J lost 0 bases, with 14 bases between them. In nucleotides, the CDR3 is TGTGCCAGCAGACTGAAAGGGACATACCAAGAGACCCAGTACTTC. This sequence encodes CASRLKGTYQETQYF.

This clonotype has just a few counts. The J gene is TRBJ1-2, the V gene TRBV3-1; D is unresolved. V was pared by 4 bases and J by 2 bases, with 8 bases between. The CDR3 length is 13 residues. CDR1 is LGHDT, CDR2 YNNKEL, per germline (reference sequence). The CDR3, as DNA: TGTGCCAGCAGCCCAAACCTAAACTATGGCTACACCTTC. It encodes CASSPNLNYGYTF.

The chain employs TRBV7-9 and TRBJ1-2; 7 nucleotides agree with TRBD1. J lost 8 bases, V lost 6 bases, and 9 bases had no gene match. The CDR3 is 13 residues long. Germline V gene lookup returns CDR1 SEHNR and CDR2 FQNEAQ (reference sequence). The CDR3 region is CASSGEGAGGYTF. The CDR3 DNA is TGTGCCAGCAGTGGGGAGGGGGCAGGCGGCTACACCTTC.

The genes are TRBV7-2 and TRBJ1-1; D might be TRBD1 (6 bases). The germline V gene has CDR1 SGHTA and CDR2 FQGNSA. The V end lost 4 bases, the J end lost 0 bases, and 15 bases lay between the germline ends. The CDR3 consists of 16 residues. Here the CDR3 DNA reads TGTGCCAGCAGCTCTAGGTGGGGGGCGTTGAACACTGAAGCTTTCTTT. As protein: CASSSRWGALNTEAFF.

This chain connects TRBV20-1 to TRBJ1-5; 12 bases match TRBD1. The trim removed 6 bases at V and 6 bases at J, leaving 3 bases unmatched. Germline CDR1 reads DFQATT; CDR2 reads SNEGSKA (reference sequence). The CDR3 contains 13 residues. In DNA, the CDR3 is TGCAGTGCGCGGGGACAGGGGGCTCAGCCCCAGCATTTT. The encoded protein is CSARGQGAQPQHF.

The CDR3 spells CASSTGLAVVGYEQYF. CDR3 sequence (DNA): TGTGCCAGCAGCACCGGACTAGCCGTAGTCGGCTACGAGCAGTACTTC. The chain recombines TRBV5-4 with TRBJ2-5, with 8 bases identical to TRBD2. The end of the DNA is better explained by TRBJ2-7, so the J call may be wrong. CDR3 length equals 16 residues. CDR1 is SGHNT, CDR2 YYREEE, per germline (reference sequence).

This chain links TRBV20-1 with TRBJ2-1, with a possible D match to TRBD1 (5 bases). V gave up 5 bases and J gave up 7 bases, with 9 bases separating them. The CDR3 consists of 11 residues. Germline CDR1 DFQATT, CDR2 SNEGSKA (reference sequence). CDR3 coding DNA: TGCAGTGCTCGAAGGGGAAATGAGCAGTTCTTC. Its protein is CSARRGNEQFF.

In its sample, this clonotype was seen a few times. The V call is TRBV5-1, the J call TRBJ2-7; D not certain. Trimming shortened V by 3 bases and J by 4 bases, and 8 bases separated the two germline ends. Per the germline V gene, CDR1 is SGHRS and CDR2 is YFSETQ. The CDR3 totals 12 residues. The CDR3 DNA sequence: TGCGCCAGCAGCTGGAGCTGGTACGAGCAGTACTTC. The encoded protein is CASSWSWYEQYF. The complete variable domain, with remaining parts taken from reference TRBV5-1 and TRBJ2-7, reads KAGVTQTPRYLIKTRGQQVTLSCSPISGHRSVSWYQQTPGQGLQFLFEYFSETQRNKGNFPGRFSGRQFSNSRSEMNVSTLELGDSALYLCASSWSWYEQYFGPGTRLTVT.